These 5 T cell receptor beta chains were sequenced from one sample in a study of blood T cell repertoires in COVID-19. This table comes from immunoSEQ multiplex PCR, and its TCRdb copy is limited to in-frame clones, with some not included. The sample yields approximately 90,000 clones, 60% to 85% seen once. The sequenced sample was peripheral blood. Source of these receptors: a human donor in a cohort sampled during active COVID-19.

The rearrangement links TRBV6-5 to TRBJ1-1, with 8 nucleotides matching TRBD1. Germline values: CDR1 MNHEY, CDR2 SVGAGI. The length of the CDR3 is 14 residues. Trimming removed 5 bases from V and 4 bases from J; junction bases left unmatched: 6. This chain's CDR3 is CASSPRGLSTEAFF. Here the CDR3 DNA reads TGTGCCAGCAGTCCCAGGGGGCTAAGCACTGAAGCTTTCTTT.

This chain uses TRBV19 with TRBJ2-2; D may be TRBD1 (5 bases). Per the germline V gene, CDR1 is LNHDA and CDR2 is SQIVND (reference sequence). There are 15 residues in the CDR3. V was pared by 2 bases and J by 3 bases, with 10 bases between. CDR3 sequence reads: CASSIRQSHTGELFF. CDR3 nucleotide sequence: TGTGCCAGTAGTATAAGACAGAGCCACACCGGGGAGCTGTTTTTT.

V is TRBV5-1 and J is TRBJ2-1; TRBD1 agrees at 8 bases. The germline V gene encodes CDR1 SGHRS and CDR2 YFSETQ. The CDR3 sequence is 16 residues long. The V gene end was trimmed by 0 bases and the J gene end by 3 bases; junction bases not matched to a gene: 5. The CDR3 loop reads CASSLDETGGYNEQFF. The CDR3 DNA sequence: TGCGCCAGCAGCTTGGATGAAACAGGGGGCTACAATGAGCAGTTCTTC.

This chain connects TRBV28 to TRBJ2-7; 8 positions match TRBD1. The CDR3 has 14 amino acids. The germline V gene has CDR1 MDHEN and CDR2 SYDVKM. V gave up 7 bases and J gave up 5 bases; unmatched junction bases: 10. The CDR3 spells CASNPAGTGDEQYF. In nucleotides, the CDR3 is TGTGCCAGCAACCCCGCCGGGACAGGCGACGAGCAGTACTTC.

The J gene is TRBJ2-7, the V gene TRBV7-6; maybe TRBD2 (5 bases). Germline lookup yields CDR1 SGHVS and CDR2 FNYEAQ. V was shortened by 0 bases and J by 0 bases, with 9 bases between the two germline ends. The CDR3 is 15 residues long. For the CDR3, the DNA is TGTGCCAGCAGCTTAGCCCCGGGGAGCTCCTACGAGCAGTACTTC. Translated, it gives CASSLAPGSSYEQYF.